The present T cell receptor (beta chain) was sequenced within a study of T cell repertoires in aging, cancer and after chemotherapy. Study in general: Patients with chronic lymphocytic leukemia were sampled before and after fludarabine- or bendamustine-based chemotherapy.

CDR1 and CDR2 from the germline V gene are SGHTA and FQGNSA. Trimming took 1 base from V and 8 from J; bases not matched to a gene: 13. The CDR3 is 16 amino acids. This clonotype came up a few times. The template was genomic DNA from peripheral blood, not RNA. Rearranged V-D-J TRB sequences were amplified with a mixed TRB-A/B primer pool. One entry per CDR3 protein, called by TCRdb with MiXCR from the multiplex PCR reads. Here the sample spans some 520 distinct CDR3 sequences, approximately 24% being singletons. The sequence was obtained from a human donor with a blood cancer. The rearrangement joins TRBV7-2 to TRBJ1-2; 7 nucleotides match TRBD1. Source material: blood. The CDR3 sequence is CASSLGHGTADWGYTF. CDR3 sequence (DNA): TGTGCCAGCAGCTTAGGGCACGGGACAGCCGATTGGGGCTACACCTTC.